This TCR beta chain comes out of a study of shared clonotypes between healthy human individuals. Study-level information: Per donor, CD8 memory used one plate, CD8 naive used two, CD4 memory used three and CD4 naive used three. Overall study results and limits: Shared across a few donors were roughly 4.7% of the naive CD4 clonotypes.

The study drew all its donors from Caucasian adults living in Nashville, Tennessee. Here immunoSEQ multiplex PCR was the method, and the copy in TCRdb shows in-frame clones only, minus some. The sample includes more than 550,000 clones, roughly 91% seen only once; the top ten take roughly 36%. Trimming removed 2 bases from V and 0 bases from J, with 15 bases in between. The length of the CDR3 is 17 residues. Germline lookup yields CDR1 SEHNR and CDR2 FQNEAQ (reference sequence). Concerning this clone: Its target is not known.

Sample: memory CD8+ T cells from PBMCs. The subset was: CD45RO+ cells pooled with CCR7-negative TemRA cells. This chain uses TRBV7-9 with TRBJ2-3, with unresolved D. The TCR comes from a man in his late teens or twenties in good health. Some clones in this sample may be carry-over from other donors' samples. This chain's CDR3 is CASSLILGIASTDTQYF. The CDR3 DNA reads TGTGCCAGCAGCTTAATCTTGGGCATCGCTAGCACAGATACGCAGTATTTT. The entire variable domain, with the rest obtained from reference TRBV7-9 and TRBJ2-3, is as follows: DTGVSQNPRHKITKRGQNVTFRCDPISEHNRLYWYRQTLGQGPEFLTYFQNEAQLEKSRLLSDRFSAERPKGSFSTLEIQRTEQGDSAMYLCASSLILGIASTDTQYFGPGTRLTVL.